The source of this TCR beta chain is a study of T cells after yellow fever vaccination. This clonotype was picked up many times. What it recognizes is unknown. CDR1 and CDR2 (germline): SGHRS, YFSETQ. This CDR3 has 13 residues. V was pared by 7 bases and J by 2 bases, with 12 bases between. 5'RACE template switching generated TCR cDNA, adding a universal primer site and UMIs. Via MiXCR, TCRdb re-called the 5' RACE reads, giving one row per CDR3 protein. In the table there are around 400,000 distinct CDR3 sequences, around a tenth of which are singletons. Study findings and constraints: There was a small share of clonotypes that showed up in both the CD4 and CD8 compartments. In post-booster samples, most primary-vaccination clones reappeared (just under 98% CD4, 88% CD8).

This chain links TRBV5-1 with TRBJ2-5, with D possibly being TRBD1 (5 bases). This clonotype was obtained from a young man who received the YFV17D yellow fever vaccine. The source was PBMCs, collected on the day of the first yellow fever vaccination. The CDR3 DNA follows: TGCGCCAGCTCTACAGGTGGACAAGAGACCCAGTACTTC. Translated: CASSTGGQETQYF.